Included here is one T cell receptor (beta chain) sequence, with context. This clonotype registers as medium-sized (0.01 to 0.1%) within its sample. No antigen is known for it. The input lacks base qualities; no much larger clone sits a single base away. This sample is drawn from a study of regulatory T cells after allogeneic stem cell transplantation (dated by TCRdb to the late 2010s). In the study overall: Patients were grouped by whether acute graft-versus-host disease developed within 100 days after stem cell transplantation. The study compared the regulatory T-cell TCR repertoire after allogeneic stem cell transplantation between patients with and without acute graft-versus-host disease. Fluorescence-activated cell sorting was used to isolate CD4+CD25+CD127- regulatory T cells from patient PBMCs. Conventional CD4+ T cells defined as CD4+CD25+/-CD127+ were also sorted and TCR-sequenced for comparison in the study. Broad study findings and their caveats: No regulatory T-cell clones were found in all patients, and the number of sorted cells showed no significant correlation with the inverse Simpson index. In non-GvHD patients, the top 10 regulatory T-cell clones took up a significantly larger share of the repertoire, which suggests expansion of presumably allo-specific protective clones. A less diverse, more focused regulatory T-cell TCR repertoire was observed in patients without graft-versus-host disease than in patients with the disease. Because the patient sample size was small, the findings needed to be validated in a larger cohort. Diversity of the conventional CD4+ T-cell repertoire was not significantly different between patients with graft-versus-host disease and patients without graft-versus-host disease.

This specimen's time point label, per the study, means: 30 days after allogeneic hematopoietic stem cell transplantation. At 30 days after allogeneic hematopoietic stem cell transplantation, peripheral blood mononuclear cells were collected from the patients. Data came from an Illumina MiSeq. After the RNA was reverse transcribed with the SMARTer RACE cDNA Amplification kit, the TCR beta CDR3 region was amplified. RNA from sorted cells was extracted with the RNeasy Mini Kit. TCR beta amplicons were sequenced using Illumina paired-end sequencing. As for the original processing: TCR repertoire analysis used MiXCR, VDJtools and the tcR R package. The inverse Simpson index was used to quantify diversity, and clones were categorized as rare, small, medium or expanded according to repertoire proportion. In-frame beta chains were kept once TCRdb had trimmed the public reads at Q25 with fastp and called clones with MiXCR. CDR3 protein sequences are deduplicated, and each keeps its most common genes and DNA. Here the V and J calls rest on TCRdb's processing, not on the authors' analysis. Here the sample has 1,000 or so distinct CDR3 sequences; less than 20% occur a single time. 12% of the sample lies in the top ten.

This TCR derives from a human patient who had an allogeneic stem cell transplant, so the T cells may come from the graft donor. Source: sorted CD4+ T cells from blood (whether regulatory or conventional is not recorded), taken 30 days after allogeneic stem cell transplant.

The DNA sequence reads TGTGCCAGCAGTCGTAGCGGGAGGGCCAGCGAGCAGTACTTC. It codes for CASSRSGRASEQYF. Recombination linked TRBV12-3 or TRBV12-4 to TRBJ2-7; TRBD2 aligns with 11 central bases. Trimming takes 5 bases off V and 6 bases off J; junction bases not matched to a gene: 6. CDR3 length: 14 amino acids, cysteine to phenylalanine. The CDR3 DNA has 42 bases and is translated from base 1.